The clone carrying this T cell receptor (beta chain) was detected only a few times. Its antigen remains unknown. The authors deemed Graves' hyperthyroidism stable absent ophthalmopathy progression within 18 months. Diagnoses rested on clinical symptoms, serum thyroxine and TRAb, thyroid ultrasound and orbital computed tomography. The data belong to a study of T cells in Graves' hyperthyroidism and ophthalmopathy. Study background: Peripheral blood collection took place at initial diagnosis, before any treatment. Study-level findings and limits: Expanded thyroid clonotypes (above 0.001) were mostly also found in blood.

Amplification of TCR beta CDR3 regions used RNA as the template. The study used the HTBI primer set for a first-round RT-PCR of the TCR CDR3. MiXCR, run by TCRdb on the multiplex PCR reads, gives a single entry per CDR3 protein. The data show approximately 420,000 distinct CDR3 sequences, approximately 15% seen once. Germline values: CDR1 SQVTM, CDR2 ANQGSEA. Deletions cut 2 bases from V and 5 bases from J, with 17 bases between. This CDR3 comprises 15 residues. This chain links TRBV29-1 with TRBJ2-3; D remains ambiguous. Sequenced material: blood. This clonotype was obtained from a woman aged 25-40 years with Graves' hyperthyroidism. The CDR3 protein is CSVEWSRIEEDTQYF. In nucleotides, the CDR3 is TGCAGCGTTGAATGGTCGAGGATAGAGGAAGATACGCAGTATTTT.